Listed here are 30 T cell receptor beta chains from one sample, sequenced in a study of blood T cell repertoires in COVID-19. Clones were sequenced by immunoSEQ multiplex PCR, and TCRdb holds only the in-frame ones, with some missing. The table has about 200,000 clones, around 92% seen once. The specimen was PBMCs or T cells enriched from blood (not recorded which). The origin of the receptors is a woman younger than 30 who had recovered from COVID-19.

This sequence joins TRBV12-3 or TRBV12-4 and TRBJ2-7; D not certain. Between the trimmed V and J ends, which lost 6 bases and 2 bases, there was a span of 8 bases. The CDR3 runs to 12 residues. The CDR3 DNA reads as TGTGCCAGCAGATCTGACACCTACGAGCAGTACTTC. Amino acids: CASRSDTYEQYF.

This clone was found once. This chain joins TRBV7-3 and TRBJ2-1; D perhaps matches TRBD2 (7 bases). The CDR3 runs to 15 residues. Germline CDR1 reads SGHTA; CDR2 reads FQGTGA. Trimming cost V 1 base and J 9 bases, with 16 bases left between them. The CDR3 DNA is TGTGCCAGCAGCTTAAAGTTAGGGGGGGCCGTTGAGCAGTTCTTC. Residues: CASSLKLGGAVEQFF.

This clone came up once. V and J are TRBV19 and TRBJ2-1, with D perhaps TRBD1 (6 bases). Germline assignment: CDR1 LNHDA and CDR2 SQIVND (reference sequence). Trimming stripped 4 bases from V and 6 bases from J, with 19 bases between. CDR3 size: 16 residues. Here the CDR3 DNA reads TGTGCCAGTAGTACCACGGGACACCCGAGGAGCAATGAGCAGTTCTTC. Translation: CASSTTGHPRSNEQFF.

This chain uses TRBV7-9 with TRBJ1-1; D not certain. From germline, CDR1 is SEHNR and CDR2 FQNEAQ (reference sequence). The CDR3 loop spans 12 amino acids. Trimming cost V 5 bases and J 9 bases, with 13 bases left between them. The CDR3 bases are TGTGCCAGCAGCCCCCAGATGGTTAAAGCTTTCTTT. Protein: CASSPQMVKAFF.

The V and J genes are TRBV2 and TRBJ1-2; a possible D gene is TRBD1 (5 bases). Per the germline V gene, CDR1 is SNHLY and CDR2 is FYNNEI. The CDR3 has 13 amino acids. V lost 6 bases and J lost 7, with 15 bases in between. The CDR3 region is CASSLSSGLGYTF. The CDR3 DNA follows: TGTGCCAGCAGCCTCTCTTCGGGACTTGGCTACACCTTC. Full variable domain (remainder filled in from reference TRBV2 and TRBJ1-2): EPEVTQTPSHQVTQMGQEVILRCVPISNHLYFYWYRQILGQKVEFLVSFYNNEISEKSEIFDDQFSVERPDGSNFTLKIRSTKLEDSAMYFCASSLSSGLGYTFGSGTRLTVV.

The chain links TRBV3-1 (or the pseudogene TRBV3-2) to TRBJ1-5; the match to TRBD1 covers 7 bases. J gave up 3 bases and V 4 bases, and 15 bases lay outside the gene matches. The germline CDR1 and CDR2 sequences are LGHDT and YNNKEL (reference sequence). The CDR3 is made up of 18 amino acids. Here the CDR3 DNA reads TGTGCCAGCAGCCTCCCGAGCCGAGACAGGGATTACAATCAGCCCCAGCATTTT. Translation gives CASSLPSRDRDYNQPQHF.

The V call is TRBV28, the J call TRBJ1-5; TRBD1 might be the D (6 bases). The CDR3 sequence is 15 residues long. The ends were cut back, 2 bases at V and 3 bases at J, with 11 bases in the middle. Germline V gene lookup returns CDR1 MDHEN and CDR2 SYDVKM. DNA of the CDR3: TGTGCCAGCAGTTTAAGCTGGGGACACAATCAGCCCCAGCATTTT. Its protein is CASSLSWGHNQPQHF.

The chain is built from TRBV18 and TRBJ2-1; 10 bases align to TRBD2. V was pared by 2 bases and J by 10 bases, with 11 bases of the junction left unmatched. From germline, CDR1 is KGHSH and CDR2 LQKENI. The length of the CDR3 is 16 residues. CDR3 DNA: TGTGCCAGCTCACCATCCCAACAGCGGGGGGGCGTGGAGCAGTTCTTC. As protein: CASSPSQQRGGVEQFF.

The chain employs TRBV9 and TRBJ2-1; tentative D call: TRBD1 (6 bases). This CDR3 has 13 amino acids. V was clipped by 4 bases and J by 5 bases, with 10 bases between them. Germline V gene sequence: CDR1 SGDLS, CDR2 YYNGEE. The CDR3 is CASSPWTDNEQFF. The DNA for the CDR3 is TGTGCCAGCAGCCCTTGGACAGACAATGAGCAGTTCTTC.

As DNA, the CDR3 is TGTGCCAGCAGCCACACACTAGCGGGGTACACAGATACGCAGTATTTT. Residues: CASSHTLAGYTDTQYF. The chain combines TRBV14 with TRBJ2-3; 10 positions match TRBD2. CDR3 length: 16 amino acids. Trimming cost V 3 bases and J 2 bases; bases outside gene matches: 5. The germline V gene has CDR1 SGHDN and CDR2 FVKESK.

The chain joins TRBV5-5 to TRBJ2-5, with D possibly being TRBD1 (6 bases). The V and J ends lost 0 bases and 5 bases respectively, with 14 bases between them. This CDR3 comprises 15 residues. Germline V gene sequence: CDR1 SGHKS, CDR2 YYEKEE (reference sequence). The CDR3 nucleotides read TGTGCCAGCAGCTTGGTGGCAGGGGCCGGTGAGACCCAGTACTTC. Residues: CASSLVAGAGETQYF.

V usage is TRBV10-3 and J usage is TRBJ1-3; 9 nucleotides agree with TRBD1. The CDR3 is 15 amino acids. The junction had 5 bases not matched to a gene; V was cut back by 5 bases and J by 3 bases. Germline V gene lookup returns CDR1 ENHRY and CDR2 SYGVKD. The CDR3, as DNA: TGTGCCATCAGTTCGGGACAGGGTCTTGGAAACACCATATATTTT. Protein: CAISSGQGLGNTIYF.

This chain joins TRBV28 and TRBJ2-2, with D unresolved. CDR1 is MDHEN and CDR2 is SYDVKM in the germline V gene. The CDR3 loop spans 15 amino acids. Trimming removed 5 bases from V and 9 bases from J, with 19 bases in between. CDR3 amino acids: CASSPNPLGGRELFF. The DNA for the CDR3 is TGTGCCAGCAGTCCTAACCCCCTCGGCGGCCGGGAGCTGTTTTTT.

The genes are TRBV2 and TRBJ2-7; D uncertain. This CDR3 comprises 13 residues. The germline V and J ends were trimmed by 2 bases and 0 bases, with 5 bases remaining between them. CDR1 and CDR2 from the germline V gene are SNHLY and FYNNEI. The CDR3 protein is CASSEQVSYEQYF. CDR3 DNA sequence: TGTGCCAGCAGTGAACAGGTCTCCTACGAGCAGTACTTC.

This chain uses TRBV5-1 with TRBJ2-7; possibly TRBD1 for D (6 bases). CDR1 and CDR2 (germline): SGHRS, YFSETQ. The CDR3 is 12 amino acids. Trimming pared 0 bases from V and 5 bases from J, leaving 6 bases between. Written as DNA, the CDR3 is TGCGCCAGCAGCTTGGGGGGGCACGAGCAGTACTTC. This translates into CASSLGGHEQYF. Full variable domain (rest looked up from reference TRBV5-1 and TRBJ2-7): KAGVTQTPRYLIKTRGQQVTLSCSPISGHRSVSWYQQTPGQGLQFLFEYFSETQRNKGNFPGRFSGRQFSNSRSEMNVSTLELGDSALYLCASSLGGHEQYFGPGTRLTVT.

The chain recombines TRBV27 with TRBJ2-5; D might be TRBD2 (5 bases). Trimming took off 3 bases at V and 5 bases at J, with 13 bases between the two ends. The CDR3 loop spans 14 amino acids. In germline, CDR1 is MNHEY, CDR2 SMNVEV (reference sequence). As DNA, the CDR3 is TGTGCCAGCAGTTTGACTACCTCCGGCGAGACCCAGTACTTC. This sequence encodes CASSLTTSGETQYF.

V usage is TRBV28 and J usage is TRBJ2-3, with TRBD2 identical over 10 bases. Germline CDR1 MDHEN, CDR2 SYDVKM. V was pared by 6 bases and J by 5 bases, with 8 bases of the junction left unmatched. The length of the CDR3 is 15 residues. CDR3 nucleotide sequence: TGTGCCAGCAGCAAAGCGGGGGGGCAGGTAGATACGCAGTATTTT. Protein: CASSKAGGQVDTQYF.

The gene calls are TRBV5-1 and TRBJ2-1; TRBD2 might be the D (6 bases). This CDR3 region has 16 residues. The V gene's germline CDR1 is SGHRS and CDR2 YFSETQ. V lost 6 bases to trimming and J lost 0 bases, with 16 bases between them. The CDR3 coding sequence is TGCGCCAGCACCTACGGGGGAACTAGCTCCTACAATGAGCAGTTCTTC. Translated: CASTYGGTSSYNEQFF.

This chain joins TRBV5-1 and TRBJ2-5; tentative D call: TRBD2 (6 bases). Germline CDR1 SGHRS, CDR2 YFSETQ. There are 13 residues in the CDR3. V was shortened by 4 bases and J by 5 bases, with 12 bases between the two germline ends. This CDR3 is CASSPGGWETQYF. Here the CDR3 DNA reads TGCGCCAGCAGCCCTGGGGGGTGGGAGACCCAGTACTTC.

This chain connects TRBV7-2 to TRBJ2-5, with D perhaps TRBD2 (5 bases). Per germline, CDR1 SGHTA and CDR2 FQGNSA. The CDR3 sequence is 15 residues long. Deletions cut 4 bases from V and 4 bases from J, with 16 bases between. The CDR3 DNA sequence: TGTGCCAGCAGCTATTGGCCCCGGGATCCAGAGACCCAGTACTTC. As protein: CASSYWPRDPETQYF. Complete variable domain (other parts from reference TRBV7-2 and TRBJ2-5): GAGVSQSPSNKVTEKGKDVELRCDPISGHTALYWYRQSLGQGLEFLIYFQGNSAPDKSGLPSDRFSAERTGGSVSTLTIQRTQQEDSAVYLCASSYWPRDPETQYFGPGTRLLVL.

The table lists this clone with a count of one. The chain recombines TRBV27 with TRBJ1-1; D not certain. The CDR3 spans 14 residues. Germline V gene data show CDR1 as MNHEY and CDR2 as SMNVEV (reference sequence). Trimming pared 6 bases from V and 0 bases from J, leaving 11 bases between. CDR3 nucleotides: TGTGCCAGCAGACGGGAGCTACTGAACACTGAAGCTTTCTTT. This encodes CASRRELLNTEAFF.

The chain joins TRBV5-1 to TRBJ1-1, with D perhaps matching TRBD1 (6 bases). The CDR3 is made up of 13 amino acids. V shed 0 bases and J shed 11 bases, with 14 bases lying between them. Looked up from germline, CDR1 is SGHRS and CDR2 is YFSETQ. CDR3 sequence: CASSLEGVRGAFF. The CDR3 nucleotides read TGCGCCAGCAGCTTGGAAGGTGTCAGGGGTGCTTTCTTT.

The rearrangement uses TRBV5-1 and TRBJ1-1, with 10 bases fitting TRBD1. V dropped 4 bases and J dropped 4; count of bases not matched to a gene: 16. The CDR3 is 18 amino acids. Germline loops: CDR1 SGHRS, CDR2 YFSETQ. The CDR3 region has the DNA TGCGCCAGCAGCAGAATCGGGACAGGGGTGGTGGAGGGCACTGAAGCTTTCTTT. Translated, it gives CASSRIGTGVVEGTEAFF.

The chain employs TRBV4-1 and TRBJ2-1, with 16 bases aligning to TRBD2. This CDR3 is 18 amino acids long. J was trimmed by 12 bases and V by 2 bases; bases with no gene match: 13. Per the germline V gene, CDR1 is MGHRA and CDR2 is YSYEKL. In nucleotides, the CDR3 is TGCGCCAGCAGCCAAATGCCGGAAGGGACTAGCGGGGGGGCCGGGCAGTTCTTC. It codes for CASSQMPEGTSGGAGQFF.

The chain joins TRBV18 to TRBJ1-3; 7 bases align to TRBD1. The CDR3 runs 15 residues. V lost 5 bases, J lost 8 bases, and 12 bases stayed unmatched. Germline assignment: CDR1 KGHSH and CDR2 LQKENI. CDR3 coding DNA: TGTGCCAGCTCATGGACAGGAGGAGTTCGGGACACCATATATTTT. Protein: CASSWTGGVRDTIYF. The full variable domain, in which reference TRBV18 and TRBJ1-3 provide the parts outside the CDR3, is NAGVMQNPRHLVRRRGQEARLRCSPMKGHSHVYWYRQLPEEGLKFMVYLQKENIIDESGMPKERFSAEFPKEGPSILRIQQVVRGDSAAYFCASSWTGGVRDTIYFGEGSWLTVV.

This clone showed up many times. This rearrangement joins TRBV30 to TRBJ1-4, with 8 bases that match TRBD1. The CDR3 consists of 16 residues. CDR1 is GTSNPN, CDR2 SVGIG, per germline (reference sequence). V shed 1 base, J shed 3 bases, and the junction held 7 bases outside the gene matches. CDR3 sequence: CAWSGTTGVANEKLFF. Here the CDR3 DNA reads TGTGCCTGGAGTGGGACGACAGGGGTGGCTAATGAAAAACTGTTTTTT.

Worth noting for this clone: This same CDR3 is encoded by further DNA sequences in the sample. The chain couples TRBV24-1 to TRBJ1-5, with D maybe TRBD1 (6 bases). V lost 4 bases and J 1 base, leaving 7 bases between the germline ends. Germline lookup yields CDR1 KGHDR and CDR2 SFDVKD. CDR3 length equals 14 residues. The CDR3 coding sequence is TGTGCCACCAGTGAACAGGGAAGCAATCAGCCCCAGCATTTT. Residues: CATSEQGSNQPQHF.

The CDR3 reads CATSRRGWNTGELFF. The CDR3 nucleotides are TGTGCCACCAGTCGGCGGGGATGGAACACCGGGGAGCTGTTTTTT. The chain couples TRBV24-1 to TRBJ2-2; possible D gene TRBD2, 6 bases. The CDR3 covers 15 residues. The V end was cut by 6 bases, the J end by 1 base, with 11 bases between. CDR1 KGHDR and CDR2 SFDVKD come from the germline V gene.

This chain connects TRBV10-3 to TRBJ1-3; D gene unclear. The V end lost 0 bases, the J end lost 2 bases, and 11 bases lay between the germline ends. CDR3 size: 16 residues. CDR1 is ENHRY and CDR2 is SYGVKD in the germline V gene. This chain's CDR3 is CAISESTRQAGNTIYF. The CDR3 region has the DNA TGTGCCATCAGTGAGTCGACAAGGCAGGCTGGAAACACCATATATTTT.

The V call is TRBV5-1, the J call TRBJ1-2; D unclear. From germline, CDR1 is SGHRS and CDR2 YFSETQ. This CDR3 is built from 14 residues. Deletions cut 1 base from V and 0 bases from J, with 7 bases between. DNA of the CDR3: TGCGCCAGCAGCTTGAGCGTCGCTAACTATGGCTACACCTTC. This codes for CASSLSVANYGYTF.